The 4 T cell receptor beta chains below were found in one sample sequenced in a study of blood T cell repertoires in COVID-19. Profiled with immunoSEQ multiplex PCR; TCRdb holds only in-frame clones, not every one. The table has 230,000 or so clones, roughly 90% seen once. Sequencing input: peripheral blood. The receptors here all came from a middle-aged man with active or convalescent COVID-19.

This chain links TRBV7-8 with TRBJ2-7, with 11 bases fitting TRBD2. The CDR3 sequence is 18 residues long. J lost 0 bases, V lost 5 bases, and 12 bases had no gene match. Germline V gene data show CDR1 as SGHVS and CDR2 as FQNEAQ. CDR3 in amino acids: CASSPARTSGSSSYEQYF. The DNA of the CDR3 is TGTGCCAGCAGCCCCGCTAGGACTAGCGGGTCGAGCTCCTACGAGCAGTACTTC.

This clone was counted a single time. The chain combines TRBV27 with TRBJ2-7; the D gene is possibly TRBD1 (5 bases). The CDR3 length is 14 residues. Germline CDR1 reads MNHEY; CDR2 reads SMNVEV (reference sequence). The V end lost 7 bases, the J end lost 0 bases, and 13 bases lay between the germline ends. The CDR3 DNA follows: TGTGCCAGCACCAGGGTGTCTACCTCCTACGAGCAGTACTTC. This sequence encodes CASTRVSTSYEQYF.

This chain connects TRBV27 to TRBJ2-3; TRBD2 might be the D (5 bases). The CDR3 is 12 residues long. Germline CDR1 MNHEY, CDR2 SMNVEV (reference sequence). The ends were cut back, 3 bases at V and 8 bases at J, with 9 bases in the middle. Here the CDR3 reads CASSLDFLTQYF. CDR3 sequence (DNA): TGTGCCAGCAGTTTGGACTTCCTTACGCAGTATTTT.

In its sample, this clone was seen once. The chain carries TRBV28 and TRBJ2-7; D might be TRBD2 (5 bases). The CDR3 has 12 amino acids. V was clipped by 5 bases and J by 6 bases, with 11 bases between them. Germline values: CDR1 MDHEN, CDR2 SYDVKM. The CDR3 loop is CASSVPGSEQYF. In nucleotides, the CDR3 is TGTGCCAGCAGTGTTCCGGGAAGCGAGCAGTACTTC. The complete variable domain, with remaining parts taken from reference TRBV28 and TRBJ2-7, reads DVKVTQSSRYLVKRTGEKVFLECVQDMDHENMFWYRQDPGLGLRLIYFSYDVKMKEKGDIPEGYSVSREKKERFSLILESASTNQTSMYLCASSVPGSEQYFGPGTRLTVT.